Below, 17 T cell receptor beta chains from the same sample are listed, as sequenced in a study of cytomegalovirus exposure and HLA in healthy donors. The PCR employed 60 Vbeta primers together with 13 Jbeta primers. Produced via immunoSEQ multiplex PCR; TCRdb's table is partial and in-frame only. Here the sample spans 150,000 to 200,000 clones, around 87% being singletons. The sequenced sample was PBMCs. Receptor source: a woman between 18 and 30 years old in good health and CMV-seronegative.

With respect to this clone: This same CDR3 is encoded by further DNA sequences in the sample. V is TRBV18 and J is TRBJ1-3; weak D call: TRBD1 (5 bases). Germline assignment: CDR1 KGHSH and CDR2 LQKENI. The CDR3 has 15 amino acids. Trimming shortened V by 0 bases and J by 0 bases, and 6 bases separated the two germline ends. CDR3 sequence: CASSPPGHSGNTIYF. For the CDR3, the DNA is TGTGCCAGCTCACCACCAGGACACTCTGGAAACACCATATATTTT.

J is TRBJ2-1 and V is TRBV29-1, with D unclear. Germline V gene sequence: CDR1 SQVTM, CDR2 ANQGSEA. The CDR3 is 12 residues long. The germline V and J ends were trimmed by 5 bases and 8 bases, with 13 bases remaining between them. The CDR3, as DNA: TGCAGCGTTCCATCCTACTCGGATGAGCAGTTCTTC. Its protein is CSVPSYSDEQFF.

The gene calls are TRBV5-1 and TRBJ2-5; D perhaps matches TRBD1 (6 bases). CDR1 and CDR2 (germline): SGHRS, YFSETQ. V was pared by 4 bases and J by 0 bases, with 13 bases between. The CDR3 has 15 amino acids. This CDR3 is CASSLDSPHQETQYF. The CDR3 bases are TGCGCCAGCAGCCTGGACAGTCCCCACCAAGAGACCCAGTACTTC.

The V gene is TRBV10-3, the J gene TRBJ2-1; 8 bases fit TRBD2. The CDR3 sequence is 15 residues long. From germline, CDR1 is ENHRY and CDR2 SYGVKD. The V and J ends lost 3 bases and 10 bases, in that order; junction bases with no gene match: 11. Here the CDR3 DNA reads TGTGCCATCAGTGACCCTAGTCGGGGGGGAGGAGAGCAGTTCTTC. This gives the protein CAISDPSRGGGEQFF.

This sequence joins TRBV29-1 and TRBJ2-7; D possibly corresponds to TRBD2 (7 bases). From germline, CDR1 is SQVTM and CDR2 ANQGSEA. There are 13 residues in the CDR3. The germline V and J ends were trimmed by 0 bases and 6 bases, with 12 bases remaining between them. CDR3 nucleotide sequence: TGCAGCGTTGAAGACAGGGGAGGGCGCGAGCAGTACTTC. Translated: CSVEDRGGREQYF.

This clone has just a few counts. The chain employs TRBV4-1 and TRBJ1-1, with 9 positions matching TRBD1. V trimming: 6 bases; J trimming: 6 bases; junction bases outside the gene matches: 17. Germline-derived CDR1 and CDR2 are MGHRA and YSYEKL. The CDR3 is 17 amino acids. CDR3 in DNA: TGCGCCAGCAGAAATCTATACAGGGGGCGCGAGAAATCTGAAGCTTTCTTT. It translates to CASRNLYRGREKSEAFF.

This clone was found a few times. The chain uses TRBV4-2 and TRBJ2-1; 7 nucleotides line up with TRBD1. This CDR3 is built from 13 residues. CDR1 is LGHNA and CDR2 is YNFKEQ in the germline V gene. Unmatched junction bases numbered 1, after V lost 3 bases and J lost 5 bases. This CDR3 is CASSHTGDNEQFF. The CDR3, as DNA: TGTGCCAGCAGCCATACAGGGGACAATGAGCAGTTCTTC.

This chain uses TRBV4-2 with TRBJ1-1; a possible D gene is TRBD1 (6 bases). CDR1 is LGHNA, CDR2 YNFKEQ, per germline. CDR3 size: 15 residues. V gave up 7 bases and J gave up 5 bases, with 20 bases separating them. DNA for the CDR3: TGTGCCAGCACCGACCTTTTGGAGGGGGGGACTGAAGCTTTCTTT. Amino acids: CASTDLLEGGTEAFF.

The genes are TRBV10-3 and TRBJ2-7; TRBD1 agrees at 10 bases. The CDR3 is 15 amino acids. Germline V CDR1 and CDR2: ENHRY, SYGVKD. After removal of 4 bases from V and 5 bases from J, the junction contained 8 bases not matched to a gene. The CDR3 reads CAISGPGTGADEQYF. CDR3 nucleotides: TGTGCCATCAGTGGACCGGGGACAGGGGCCGACGAGCAGTACTTC.

This clone was counted once. V is TRBV7-8 and J is TRBJ2-2, with TRBD2 as a possible D gene (5 bases). CDR1 and CDR2 (germline): SGHVS, FQNEAQ. Trimming shortened V by 3 bases and J by 6 bases, and 17 bases separated the two germline ends. The CDR3 is 16 amino acids. The CDR3 region is CASSLRLDFGAGELFF. CDR3 nucleotides: TGTGCCAGCAGCTTGCGTCTAGACTTCGGGGCCGGGGAGCTGTTTTTT.

The DNA of the CDR3 is TGTGCCAGTAGTATACAGGTGACTATGAACACTGAAGCTTTCTTT. Translating gives CASSIQVTMNTEAFF. The chain recombines TRBV19 with TRBJ1-1; D ambiguous. Trimming removed 2 bases at V and 0 bases at J, with 10 bases between. The length of the CDR3 is 15 residues. Germline V gives CDR1 LNHDA, CDR2 SQIVND (reference sequence).

The chain links TRBV11-3 to TRBJ2-1; 8 bases line up with TRBD2. CDR3 length: 16 residues. Germline CDR1 SGHNT, CDR2 YENEEA. After removal of 5 bases from V and 5 bases from J, the junction contained 11 bases not matched to a gene. In DNA, the CDR3 is TGTGCCAGCAGCCCCGAGAGCGGGGGTCTTAACAATGAGCAGTTCTTC. This translates into CASSPESGGLNNEQFF.

The chain is built from TRBV5-1 and TRBJ2-4, with 8 nucleotides matching TRBD1. CDR3 length equals 15 residues. Germline CDR1 and CDR2: SGHRS and YFSETQ. With V trimmed by 4 bases and J by 6 bases, 9 bases remained unmatched. CDR3 protein: CASSRGQGASNIQYF. Here the CDR3 DNA reads TGCGCCAGCAGCAGGGGGCAGGGGGCGTCAAACATTCAGTACTTC.

J is TRBJ2-1 and V is TRBV7-3; the match to TRBD2 covers 7 bases. V trimming: 5 bases; J trimming: 1 base; junction bases outside the gene matches: 8. The CDR3 consists of 16 residues. CDR1 and CDR2 (germline): SGHTA, FQGTGA. The CDR3 loop is CASSPRRRGSYNEQFF. The CDR3 region has the DNA TGTGCCAGCAGCCCCAGGCGGCGGGGGTCCTACAATGAGCAGTTCTTC.

The gene calls are TRBV4-3 and TRBJ2-2; D is possibly TRBD2 (5 bases). The CDR3 runs to 15 residues. V shed 4 bases and J shed 4 bases, with 13 bases lying between them. Per germline, CDR1 LGHNA and CDR2 YSLEER. The DNA of the CDR3 is TGCGCCAGCAGCCTGACGAGGGAGCCCACCGGGGAGCTGTTTTTT. Translating it yields CASSLTREPTGELFF.

J is TRBJ2-2 and V is TRBV4-1; 9 bases are shared with TRBD1. Germline CDR1 MGHRA, CDR2 YSYEKL. CDR3 length equals 14 residues. Trimming cost V 4 bases and J 6 bases; bases outside gene matches: 3. The CDR3 DNA sequence: TGCGCCAGCAGCCCAAGACAGGGGGCCGGGGAGCTGTTTTTT. Translation: CASSPRQGAGELFF.

The chain couples TRBV6-1 to TRBJ1-5; D not resolved. Germline loops: CDR1 MNHNS, CDR2 SASEGT. The CDR3 runs 12 residues. Trimming stripped 3 bases from V and 4 bases from J, with 4 bases between. CDR3: CASSDLNQPQHF. CDR3 bases: TGTGCCAGCAGTGACCTAAATCAGCCCCAGCATTTT.